Below, 8 T cell receptor beta chains from the same sample are listed, as sequenced in a study of T cell responses to AZD1222 COVID-19 vaccine. The protocol was immunoSEQ multiplex PCR, while the TCRdb copy is restricted to in-frame clones and leaves out a portion. The sample includes roughly 170,000 clones, around 93% of them seen just once. The sample was peripheral blood, taken on day 0 of AZD1222 vaccination. All receptors come from an adult in good health.

V gene TRBV11-2 combines with J gene TRBJ2-6; TRBD1 is a possible D gene (6 bases). V lost 3 bases and J lost 2, with 11 bases in between. CDR1 is SGHAT and CDR2 is FQNNGV in the germline V gene. This CDR3 region has 16 residues. CDR3 in DNA: TGTGCCAGCAGCTTCCACGGACAGACTGGGGCCAACGTCCTGACTTTC. It yields the protein CASSFHGQTGANVLTF.

The V call is TRBV28, the J call TRBJ1-2; TRBD1 matches 11 bases. CDR1 MDHEN and CDR2 SYDVKM come from the germline V gene. After removal of 5 bases from V and 3 bases from J, the junction contained 8 bases not matched to a gene. This CDR3 has 16 amino acids. CDR3 nucleotide sequence: TGTGCCAGCAGTCTGGACAGGGGGCTGTCGTACTATGGCTACACCTTC. Protein: CASSLDRGLSYYGYTF.

The V call is TRBV5-6, the J call TRBJ2-7; D not certain. The CDR3 length is 13 residues. Germline V gene data show CDR1 as SGHDT and CDR2 as YYEEEE. The V end lost 4 bases, the J end lost 3 bases, and 11 bases lay between the germline ends. The CDR3 nucleotides read TGTGCCAGCAGCGCCTTGGGGTTCTACGAGCAGTACTTC. Its protein is CASSALGFYEQYF.

J is TRBJ2-3 and V is TRBV29-1; D possibly corresponds to TRBD2 (5 bases). Per germline, CDR1 SQVTM and CDR2 ANQGSEA. The CDR3 extends over 12 amino acids. CDR3 sequence (DNA): TGCAGTGGAGGTGCACTCGGGTATACGCAGTATTTT. As protein: CSGGALGYTQYF.

This chain connects TRBV5-1 to TRBJ2-3; a possible D gene is TRBD1 (5 bases). Germline-derived CDR1 and CDR2 are SGHRS and YFSETQ. V shed 4 bases and J shed 3 bases, with 15 bases lying between them. This CDR3 has 15 residues. In DNA, the CDR3 is TGCGCCAGCAGCCCTAGGGGCCTCGAGACAGATACGCAGTATTTT. It translates to CASSPRGLETDTQYF. Together with reference TRBV5-1 and TRBJ2-3, the CDR3 gives the full variable domain: KAGVTQTPRYLIKTRGQQVTLSCSPISGHRSVSWYQQTPGQGLQFLFEYFSETQRNKGNFPGRFSGRQFSNSRSEMNVSTLELGDSALYLCASSPRGLETDTQYFGPGTRLTVL.

CDR3 nucleotide sequence: TGCGCCAGCAGCTGGGGGGGGACCCGCACAGATACGCAGTATTTT. This sequence encodes CASSWGGTRTDTQYF. The chain employs TRBV5-1 and TRBJ2-3, with 7 bases identical to TRBD2. The CDR3 is 15 residues long. The germline V gene encodes CDR1 SGHRS and CDR2 YFSETQ. V trimming: 3 bases; J trimming: 1 base; junction bases outside the gene matches: 5.

V usage is TRBV29-1 and J usage is TRBJ2-5, with TRBD2 matching 7 bases. This CDR3 has 14 residues. Germline V gene data show CDR1 as SQVTM and CDR2 as ANQGSEA. Losses at the gene ends were 5 bases for V and 0 bases for J; bases not matched to a gene: 6. The CDR3 coding sequence is TGCAGCGTTAGTTTAGCGGGCAACCAAGAGACCCAGTACTTC. This encodes CSVSLAGNQETQYF.

The rearrangement joins TRBV30 to TRBJ2-7; TRBD1 or TRBD2 may be the D gene (5 bases each). Germline assignment: CDR1 GTSNPN and CDR2 SVGIG (reference sequence). V lost 3 bases and J lost 2, with 14 bases in between. CDR3 size: 14 residues. DNA of the CDR3: TGTGCCTGGAGAACCGGGGACGAGACCTACGAGCAGTACTTC. It translates to CAWRTGDETYEQYF.